One sample yielded the 12 T cell receptor beta chains listed below, sequenced in a study of blood T cell repertoires in COVID-19. Sequencing was performed with immunoSEQ multiplex PCR; in TCRdb, only in-frame clones are kept and a portion is missing. The sample consists of 50,000 to 75,000 clones, 91% of them appearing once. Sequencing was performed on peripheral blood. Receptors originate from a human donor in a cohort sampled during active COVID-19.

This clone came up a few times. The CDR3 DNA sequence: TGTGCCAGCAGCTTTGCGAACGAGCAGTACTTC. Protein sequence: CASSFANEQYF. The rearrangement uses TRBV7-9 and TRBJ2-7; D is unresolved. Trimming took off 3 bases at V and 5 bases at J, with 5 bases between the two ends. The CDR3 is 11 amino acids. CDR1 and CDR2 from the germline V gene are SEHNR and FQNEAQ (reference sequence).

The chain joins TRBV7-9 to TRBJ2-5; 10 bases fit TRBD2. The germline V gene has CDR1 SEHNR and CDR2 FQNEAQ (reference sequence). This CDR3 has 15 amino acids. The ends lost 1 base at V and 3 bases at J; junction bases unmatched: 2. The CDR3 DNA sequence: TGTGCCAGCAGCTTAGAACTAGCGGGAAAAGAGACCCAGTACTTC. The encoded protein is CASSLELAGKETQYF.

The chain recombines TRBV25-1 with TRBJ2-2; 8 bases line up with TRBD1. Looked up from germline, CDR1 is MGHDK and CDR2 is SYGVNS. V lost 6 bases and J lost 0; bases outside the gene matches: 3. The CDR3 length is 15 residues. This CDR3 is CASSRGPTNTGELFF. CDR3 bases: TGTGCCAGCAGCAGGGGGCCTACGAACACCGGGGAGCTGTTTTTT.

The J gene is TRBJ2-3, the V gene TRBV6-2 or TRBV6-3; possibly TRBD2 for D (6 bases). CDR1 and CDR2 (germline): MNHEY, SVGEGT. CDR3 length equals 17 residues. V lost 0 bases and J 6 bases, leaving 19 bases between the germline ends. CDR3 in amino acids: CASSYSATSFPGDTQYF. DNA for the CDR3: TGTGCCAGCAGTTACTCGGCAACTAGCTTCCCAGGGGATACGCAGTATTTT.

The chain combines TRBV2 with TRBJ2-7; no clear D. Between the trimmed V and J ends, which lost 8 bases and 5 bases, there was a span of 10 bases. CDR3 length: 11 residues. Germline lookup yields CDR1 SNHLY and CDR2 FYNNEI. The CDR3, as DNA: TGTGCCAGCCTCAGGTCCCACGAGCAGTACTTC. The encoded protein is CASLRSHEQYF.

The V gene is TRBV28, the J gene TRBJ2-7, with a possible D match to TRBD2 (5 bases). Trimming shortened V by 2 bases and J by 5 bases, and 22 bases separated the two germline ends. CDR1 and CDR2 from the germline V gene are MDHEN and SYDVKM. CDR3 size: 17 residues. The CDR3 nucleotides read TGTGCCAGCAGTTTAGGCCTGCTAGCCCGGACCCCCAACGAGCAGTACTTC. Translating gives CASSLGLLARTPNEQYF.

The chain is built from TRBV13 and TRBJ2-7, with D maybe TRBD1 (8 bases). Germline CDR1 reads PRHDT; CDR2 reads FYEKMQ (reference sequence). Trimming pared 4 bases from V and 7 bases from J, leaving 20 bases between. The CDR3 has 15 residues. The CDR3 nucleotides read TGTGCCAGCAGCTCGATTCCCGGACAGGGAGGGGAGCAGTACTTC. Protein: CASSSIPGQGGEQYF.

This clone was found a few times. The rearrangement links TRBV4-1 to TRBJ2-1; 8 bases line up with TRBD2. V trimming: 2 bases; J trimming: 2 bases; junction bases outside the gene matches: 8. Germline lookup yields CDR1 MGHRA and CDR2 YSYEKL. This CDR3 comprises 17 residues. CDR3 sequence reads: CASSQTARGGAYNEQFF. In DNA form, the CDR3 reads TGCGCCAGCAGCCAAACCGCCCGGGGGGGCGCCTACAATGAGCAGTTCTTC.

This chain connects TRBV20-1 to TRBJ1-5; D is possibly TRBD1 (6 bases). Per the germline V gene, CDR1 is DFQATT and CDR2 is SNEGSKA (reference sequence). V dropped 3 bases and J dropped 2 bases, with 14 bases sitting between them. The CDR3 contains 15 residues. The CDR3 protein is CSASDTGQGNQPQHF. As DNA, the CDR3 is TGCAGTGCTAGTGACACAGGGCAGGGCAATCAGCCCCAGCATTTT.

The V gene is TRBV18, the J gene TRBJ2-3, with 9 bases fitting TRBD2. CDR3 length equals 17 residues. The germline V gene encodes CDR1 KGHSH and CDR2 LQKENI. After removal of 3 bases from V and 5 bases from J, the junction contained 12 bases not matched to a gene. The CDR3, as DNA: TGTGCCAGCTCACCCTCGGCGTTCGGACTAGCGTTAGATACGCAGTATTTT. This codes for CASSPSAFGLALDTQYF.

This clone was picked up a small number of times. This chain connects TRBV6-5 to TRBJ2-7, with TRBD2 as a possible D gene (6 bases). The germline V gene encodes CDR1 MNHEY and CDR2 SVGAGI. There are 15 residues in the CDR3. V was cut by 0 bases and J by 2 bases, with 11 bases left in between. CDR3 sequence: CASSYSGGSTYEQYF. The CDR3 coding sequence is TGTGCCAGCAGTTACTCCGGAGGGTCGACCTACGAGCAGTACTTC.

The J gene is TRBJ2-1, the V gene TRBV12-3 or TRBV12-4, with 10 bases lining up with TRBD2. Trimming at V came to 5 bases and at J to 9 bases, leaving 1 base not matched to a gene. The CDR3 is 12 amino acids. The CDR3 is CASSGTSVEQFF. CDR3 in DNA: TGTGCCAGCAGTGGGACTAGCGTTGAGCAGTTCTTC.